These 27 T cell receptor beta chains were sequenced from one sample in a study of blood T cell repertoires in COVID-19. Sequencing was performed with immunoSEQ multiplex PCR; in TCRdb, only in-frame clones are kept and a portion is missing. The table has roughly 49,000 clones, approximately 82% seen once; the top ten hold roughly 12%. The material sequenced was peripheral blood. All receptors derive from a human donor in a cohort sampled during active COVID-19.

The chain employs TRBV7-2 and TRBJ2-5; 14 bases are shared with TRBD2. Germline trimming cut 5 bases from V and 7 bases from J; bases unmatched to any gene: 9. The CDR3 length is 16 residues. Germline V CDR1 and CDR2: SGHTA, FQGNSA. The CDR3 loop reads CASSRGLAGAHGTQYF. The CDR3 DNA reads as TGTGCCAGCAGCCGGGGACTAGCGGGGGCCCATGGGACCCAGTACTTC.

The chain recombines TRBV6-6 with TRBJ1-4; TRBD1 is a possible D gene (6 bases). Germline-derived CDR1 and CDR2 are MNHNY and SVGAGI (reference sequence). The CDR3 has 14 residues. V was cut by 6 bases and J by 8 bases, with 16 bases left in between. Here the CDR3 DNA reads TGTGCCAGCAGCGGAGGGGGGGCTGGGGAAAAACTGTTTTTT. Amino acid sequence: CASSGGGAGEKLFF.

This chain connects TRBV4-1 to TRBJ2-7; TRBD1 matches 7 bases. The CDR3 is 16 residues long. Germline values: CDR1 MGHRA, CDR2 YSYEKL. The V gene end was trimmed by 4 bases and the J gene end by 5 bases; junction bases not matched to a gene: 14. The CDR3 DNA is TGCGCCAGCAGCCCGCGCGGAGTGAGGGACAGAGACGAGCAGTACTTC. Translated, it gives CASSPRGVRDRDEQYF.

The CDR3 is CASRLTGSGYTF. DNA for the CDR3: TGTGCCAGCAGACTTACAGGGTCCGGCTACACCTTC. This chain uses TRBV6-5 with TRBJ1-2, with a possible D match to TRBD1 (6 bases). From germline, CDR1 is MNHEY and CDR2 SVGAGI. The CDR3 runs to 12 residues. The V gene lost 6 bases and the J gene lost 8 bases, with 13 bases spanning the gap.

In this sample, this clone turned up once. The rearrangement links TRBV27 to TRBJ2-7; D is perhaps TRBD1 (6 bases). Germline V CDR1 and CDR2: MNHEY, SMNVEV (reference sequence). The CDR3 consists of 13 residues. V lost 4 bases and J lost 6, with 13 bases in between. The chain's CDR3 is CASSSTGSGEQYF. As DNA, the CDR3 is TGTGCCAGCAGTTCGACAGGTTCCGGCGAGCAGTACTTC.

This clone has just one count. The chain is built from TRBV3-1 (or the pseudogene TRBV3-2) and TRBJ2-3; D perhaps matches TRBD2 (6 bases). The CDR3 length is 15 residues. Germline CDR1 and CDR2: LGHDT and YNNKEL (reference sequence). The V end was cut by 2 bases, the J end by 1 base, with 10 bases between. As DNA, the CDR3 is TGTGCCAGCAGCCAAAGGTGGGGGGGCACAGATACGCAGTATTTT. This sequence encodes CASSQRWGGTDTQYF.

The CDR3 protein is CASSVRDSPPYEQYF. The CDR3 DNA sequence: TGCGCCAGCAGCGTCCGGGACAGTCCCCCCTACGAGCAGTACTTC. This chain joins TRBV5-1 and TRBJ2-7; 7 bases fit TRBD1. The ends lost 4 bases at V and 2 bases at J; junction bases unmatched: 9. The CDR3 spans 15 residues. Germline CDR1 SGHRS, CDR2 YFSETQ.

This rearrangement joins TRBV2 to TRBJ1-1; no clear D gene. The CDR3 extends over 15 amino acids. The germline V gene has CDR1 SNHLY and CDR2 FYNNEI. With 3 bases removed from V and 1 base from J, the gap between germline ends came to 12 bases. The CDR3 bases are TGTGCCAGCAGTGATGAGGGCCATCGGAACACTGAAGCTTTCTTT. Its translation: CASSDEGHRNTEAFF.

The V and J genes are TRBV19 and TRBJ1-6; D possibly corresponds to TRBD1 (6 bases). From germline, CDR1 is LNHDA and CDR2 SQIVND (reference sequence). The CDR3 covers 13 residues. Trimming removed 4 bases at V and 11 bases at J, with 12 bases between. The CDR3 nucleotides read TGTGCCAGTAGTAGCCAGGGGAATACACCCCTCCACTTT. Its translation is CASSSQGNTPLHF.

The CDR3 sequence: CASQPGEEETQYF. CDR3 in DNA: TGTGCCAGCCAGCCCGGAGAGGAAGAGACCCAGTACTTC. The genes are TRBV27 and TRBJ2-5; D not certain. This CDR3 has 13 residues. Germline CDR1 is MNHEY and CDR2 is SMNVEV (reference sequence). V lost 8 bases and J lost 3, with 13 bases in between.

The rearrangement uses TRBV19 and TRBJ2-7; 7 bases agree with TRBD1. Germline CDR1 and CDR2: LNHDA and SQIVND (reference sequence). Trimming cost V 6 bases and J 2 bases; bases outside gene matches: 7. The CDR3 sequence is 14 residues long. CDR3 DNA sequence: TGTGCCAGTAGAGAGGACAGGTCAGCCTACGAGCAGTACTTC. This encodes CASREDRSAYEQYF.

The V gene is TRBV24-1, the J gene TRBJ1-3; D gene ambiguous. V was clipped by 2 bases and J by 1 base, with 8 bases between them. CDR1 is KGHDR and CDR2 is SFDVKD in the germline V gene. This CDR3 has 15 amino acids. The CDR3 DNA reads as TGTGCCACCAGTGATTCTTACAGTTCTGGAAACACCATATATTTT. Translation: CATSDSYSSGNTIYF.

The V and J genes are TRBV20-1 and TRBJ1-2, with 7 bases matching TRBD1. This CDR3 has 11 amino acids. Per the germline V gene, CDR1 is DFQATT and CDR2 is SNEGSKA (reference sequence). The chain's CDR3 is CTRTGRHGYTF. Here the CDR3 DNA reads TGCACTAGGACAGGACGTCATGGCTACACCTTC.

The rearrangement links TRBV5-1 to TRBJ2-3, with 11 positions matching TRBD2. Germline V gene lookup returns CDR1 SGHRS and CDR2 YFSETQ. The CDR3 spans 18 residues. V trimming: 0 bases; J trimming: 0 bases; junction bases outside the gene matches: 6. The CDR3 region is CASSLGGLAVASTDTQYF. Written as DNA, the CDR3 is TGCGCCAGCAGCTTGGGGGGACTAGCGGTAGCTAGCACAGATACGCAGTATTTT.

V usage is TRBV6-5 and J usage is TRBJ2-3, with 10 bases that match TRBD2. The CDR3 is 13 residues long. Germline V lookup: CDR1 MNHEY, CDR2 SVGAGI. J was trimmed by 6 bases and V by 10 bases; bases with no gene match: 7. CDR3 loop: CATSRLAGDTQYF. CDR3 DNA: TGTGCCACATCAAGACTAGCGGGCGATACGCAGTATTTT.

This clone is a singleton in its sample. CDR3 protein: CASSPGASPGNTIYF. In DNA form, the CDR3 reads TGTGCCAGCTCACCAGGGGCGTCCCCTGGAAACACCATATATTTT. V usage is TRBV18 and J usage is TRBJ1-3, with D tentatively TRBD1 (5 bases). V lost 2 bases and J lost 2, with 10 bases in between. This CDR3 region has 15 residues. Germline assignment: CDR1 KGHSH and CDR2 LQKENI.

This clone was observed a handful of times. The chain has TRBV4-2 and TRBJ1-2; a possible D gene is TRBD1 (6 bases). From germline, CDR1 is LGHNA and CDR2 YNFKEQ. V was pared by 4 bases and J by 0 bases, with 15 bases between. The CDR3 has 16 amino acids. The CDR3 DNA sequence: TGTGCCAGCAGCCCTACTCGGGACACAGCTAACTATGGCTACACCTTC. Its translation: CASSPTRDTANYGYTF.

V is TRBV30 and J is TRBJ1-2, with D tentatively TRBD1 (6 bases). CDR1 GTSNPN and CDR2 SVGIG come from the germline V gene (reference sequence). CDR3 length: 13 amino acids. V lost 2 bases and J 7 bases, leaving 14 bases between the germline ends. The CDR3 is CAWSREQGAGYTF. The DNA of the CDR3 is TGTGCCTGGAGTCGGGAACAGGGTGCTGGCTACACCTTC. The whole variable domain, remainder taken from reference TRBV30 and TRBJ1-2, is SQTIHQWPATLVQPVGSPLSLECTVEGTSNPNLYWYRQAAGRGLQLLFYSVGIGQISSEVPQNLSASRPQDRQFILSSKKLLLSDSGFYLCAWSREQGAGYTFGSGTRLTVV.

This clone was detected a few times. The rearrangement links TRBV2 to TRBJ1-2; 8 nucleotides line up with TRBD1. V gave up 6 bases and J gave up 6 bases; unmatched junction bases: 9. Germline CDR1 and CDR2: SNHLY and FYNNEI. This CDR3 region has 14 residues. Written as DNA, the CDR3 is TGTGCCAGCAGACCTGACGGCAGGGGGCATGGCTACACCTTC. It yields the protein CASRPDGRGHGYTF.

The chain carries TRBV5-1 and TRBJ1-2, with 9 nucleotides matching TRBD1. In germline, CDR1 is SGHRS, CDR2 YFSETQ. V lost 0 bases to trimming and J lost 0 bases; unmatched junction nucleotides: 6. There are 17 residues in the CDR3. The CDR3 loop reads CASSLDGTGKTNYGYTF. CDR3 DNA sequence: TGCGCCAGCAGCTTGGATGGGACAGGGAAAACTAACTATGGCTACACCTTC.

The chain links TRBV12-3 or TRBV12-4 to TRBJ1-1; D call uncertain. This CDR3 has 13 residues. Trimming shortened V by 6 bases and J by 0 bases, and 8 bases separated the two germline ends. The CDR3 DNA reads TGTGCCAGCAGGGAGATAGTGAACACTGAAGCTTTCTTT. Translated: CASREIVNTEAFF.

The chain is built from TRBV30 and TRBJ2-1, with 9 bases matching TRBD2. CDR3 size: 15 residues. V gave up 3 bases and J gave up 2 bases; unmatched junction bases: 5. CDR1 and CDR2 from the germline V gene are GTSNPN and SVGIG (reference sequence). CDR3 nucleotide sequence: TGTGCCTGGAGGCGGGGGGGGGCGACCTACAATGAGCAGTTCTTC. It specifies CAWRRGGATYNEQFF.

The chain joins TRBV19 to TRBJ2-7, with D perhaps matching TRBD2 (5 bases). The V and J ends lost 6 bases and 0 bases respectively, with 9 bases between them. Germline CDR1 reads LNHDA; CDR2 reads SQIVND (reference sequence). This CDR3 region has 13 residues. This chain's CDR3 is CASSRGNSYEQYF. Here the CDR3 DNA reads TGTGCCAGTAGCCGGGGTAACTCCTACGAGCAGTACTTC.

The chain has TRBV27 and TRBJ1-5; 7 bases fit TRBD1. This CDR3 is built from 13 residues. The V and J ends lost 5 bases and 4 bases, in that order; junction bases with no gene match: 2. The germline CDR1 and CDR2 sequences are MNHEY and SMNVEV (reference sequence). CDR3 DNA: TGTGCCAGCAGTGCAGGGGGTAATCAGCCCCAGCATTTT. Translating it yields CASSAGGNQPQHF.

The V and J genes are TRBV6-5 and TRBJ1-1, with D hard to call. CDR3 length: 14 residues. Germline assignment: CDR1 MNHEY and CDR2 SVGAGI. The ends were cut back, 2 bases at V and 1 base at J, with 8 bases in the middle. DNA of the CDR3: TGTGCCAGCAGTTACAGAACTCGGAACACTGAAGCTTTCTTT. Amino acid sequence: CASSYRTRNTEAFF.

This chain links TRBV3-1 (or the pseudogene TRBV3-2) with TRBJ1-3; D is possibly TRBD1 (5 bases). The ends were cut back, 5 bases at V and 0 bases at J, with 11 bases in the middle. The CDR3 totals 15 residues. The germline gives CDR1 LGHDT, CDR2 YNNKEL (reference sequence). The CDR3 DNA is TGTGCCAGCAGCTACAGGAAGGGCTCTGGAAACACCATATATTTT. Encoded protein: CASSYRKGSGNTIYF.

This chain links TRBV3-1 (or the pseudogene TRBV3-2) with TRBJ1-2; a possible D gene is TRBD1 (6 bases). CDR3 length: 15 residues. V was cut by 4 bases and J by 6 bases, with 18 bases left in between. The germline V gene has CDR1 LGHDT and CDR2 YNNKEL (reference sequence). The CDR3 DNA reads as TGTGCCAGCAGCCCAGAACAGGGCTTTAGGGATGGCTACACCTTC. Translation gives CASSPEQGFRDGYTF.